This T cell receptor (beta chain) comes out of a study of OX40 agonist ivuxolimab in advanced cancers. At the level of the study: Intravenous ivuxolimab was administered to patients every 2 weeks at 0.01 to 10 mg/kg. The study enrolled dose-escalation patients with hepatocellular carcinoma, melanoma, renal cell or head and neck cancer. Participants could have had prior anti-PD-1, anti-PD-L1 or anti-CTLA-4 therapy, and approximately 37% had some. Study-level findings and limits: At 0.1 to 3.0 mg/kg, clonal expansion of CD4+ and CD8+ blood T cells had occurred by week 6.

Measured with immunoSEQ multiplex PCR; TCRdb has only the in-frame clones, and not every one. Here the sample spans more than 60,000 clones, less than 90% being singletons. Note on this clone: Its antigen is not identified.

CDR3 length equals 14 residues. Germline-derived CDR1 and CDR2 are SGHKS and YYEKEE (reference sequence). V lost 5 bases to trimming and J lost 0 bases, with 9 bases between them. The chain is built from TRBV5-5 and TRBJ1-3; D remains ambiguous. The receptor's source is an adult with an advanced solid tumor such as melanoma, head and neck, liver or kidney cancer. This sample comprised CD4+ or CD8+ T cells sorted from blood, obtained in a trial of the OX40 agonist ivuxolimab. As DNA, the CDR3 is TGTGCCAGCAGGGAGGGTTTCTCTGGAAACACCATATATTTT. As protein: CASREGFSGNTIYF. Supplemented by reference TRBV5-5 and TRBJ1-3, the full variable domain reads DAGVTQSPTHLIKTRGQQVTLRCSPISGHKSVSWYQQVLGQGPQFIFQYYEKEERGRGNFPDRFSARQFPNYSSELNVNALLLGDSALYLCASREGFSGNTIYFGEGSWLTVV.